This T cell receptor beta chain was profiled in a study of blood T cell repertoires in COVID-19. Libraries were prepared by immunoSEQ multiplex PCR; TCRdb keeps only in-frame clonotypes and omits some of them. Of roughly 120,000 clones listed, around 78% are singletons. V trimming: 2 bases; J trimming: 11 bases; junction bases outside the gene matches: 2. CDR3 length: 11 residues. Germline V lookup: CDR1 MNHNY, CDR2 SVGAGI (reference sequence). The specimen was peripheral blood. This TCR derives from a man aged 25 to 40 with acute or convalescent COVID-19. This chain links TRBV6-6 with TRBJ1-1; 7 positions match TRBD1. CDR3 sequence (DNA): TGTGCCAGCAGTTACGGACAGGAGGCTTTCTTT. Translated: CASSYGQEAFF.